Shown below are 5 T cell receptor beta chains from a single sample sequenced in a study of PD-L1 blockade in urothelial cancer. Indicated time point: peripheral blood 6 weeks after treatment start. Libraries were prepared by immunoSEQ multiplex PCR; TCRdb keeps only in-frame clonotypes and omits some of them. The data hold tens of thousands of clones, with more than 70% observed a single time. The sample was PBMCs, taken around atezolizumab (anti-PD-L1) treatment. The receptors stem from a man aged 60-69 years with urothelial cancer.

The chain couples TRBV5-8 to TRBJ1-1, with a possible D match to TRBD1 (5 bases). V was cut by 3 bases and J by 6 bases, with 12 bases left in between. Germline values: CDR1 SGHTS, CDR2 YDEGEE. CDR3 size: 13 residues. This CDR3 is CASSWQGPAEAFF. The CDR3, as DNA: TGTGCCAGCAGCTGGCAGGGTCCCGCTGAAGCTTTCTTT.

This chain links TRBV9 with TRBJ2-1, with D uncertain. Germline-derived CDR1 and CDR2 are SGDLS and YYNGEE. Trimming cost V 3 bases and J 10 bases, with 29 bases left between them. The CDR3 has 18 amino acids. The CDR3 sequence is CASSAVGDSTRESGEQFF. In DNA form, the CDR3 reads TGTGCCAGCAGCGCCGTGGGTGATAGCACTCGAGAATCCGGCGAGCAGTTCTTC.

Only one count was recorded for this clone. The V gene is TRBV7-3, the J gene TRBJ2-1; D gene uncertain. The CDR3 is 15 amino acids. Germline loops: CDR1 SGHTA, CDR2 FQGTGA. V was trimmed by 2 bases and J by 6 bases, leaving 14 bases between them. The CDR3: CASSLRSPWVNEQFF. The CDR3 region has the DNA TGTGCCAGCAGCTTACGTAGCCCCTGGGTCAATGAGCAGTTCTTC.

This clone has more than one count but fewer than ten. The rearrangement joins TRBV5-4 to TRBJ1-6, with D maybe TRBD1 (5 bases). The germline gives CDR1 SGHNT, CDR2 YYREEE (reference sequence). V lost 7 bases to trimming and J lost 5 bases, with 13 bases between them. This CDR3 contains 14 residues. As DNA, the CDR3 is TGTGCCAGCTCCCGGGGGTCTAATAATTCACCCCTCCACTTT. Residues: CASSRGSNNSPLHF.

The chain recombines TRBV4-1 with TRBJ2-7, with TRBD1 identical over 9 bases. V trimming: 0 bases; J trimming: 5 bases; junction bases outside the gene matches: 8. Germline V gene sequence: CDR1 MGHRA, CDR2 YSYEKL. This CDR3 has 16 amino acids. CDR3 sequence (DNA): TGCGCCAGCAGCCAAGAACCGGGACAGGGAGGCCACGAGCAGTACTTC. Translation: CASSQEPGQGGHEQYF.